This note documents a single T cell receptor beta chain sequence. The antigen is not known. The record originates from a study of monozygotic twins with inflammatory bowel disease. Eight separate reactions per sample yielded the cDNA. TCRdb re-called the 5' RACE reads; every CDR3 protein appears as one record, without DNA. The sample totals roughly 120,000 distinct CDR3 sequences. Study-level results: Fewer shared clonotypes with others were found in IBD patients than in healthy twins, especially with disease activity.

Germline CDR1 and CDR2: LGHNA and YSLEER. This CDR3 contains 15 residues. The TCR comes from a human donor with ulcerative colitis or Crohn's disease, or a healthy co-twin of an affected twin (not recorded which). The chain couples TRBV4-3 to TRBJ1-2; TCRdb designates TRBD1, a call that cannot be tested without DNA. The sequencing input was blood. CDR3 region: CASSQERGRVYGYTF.